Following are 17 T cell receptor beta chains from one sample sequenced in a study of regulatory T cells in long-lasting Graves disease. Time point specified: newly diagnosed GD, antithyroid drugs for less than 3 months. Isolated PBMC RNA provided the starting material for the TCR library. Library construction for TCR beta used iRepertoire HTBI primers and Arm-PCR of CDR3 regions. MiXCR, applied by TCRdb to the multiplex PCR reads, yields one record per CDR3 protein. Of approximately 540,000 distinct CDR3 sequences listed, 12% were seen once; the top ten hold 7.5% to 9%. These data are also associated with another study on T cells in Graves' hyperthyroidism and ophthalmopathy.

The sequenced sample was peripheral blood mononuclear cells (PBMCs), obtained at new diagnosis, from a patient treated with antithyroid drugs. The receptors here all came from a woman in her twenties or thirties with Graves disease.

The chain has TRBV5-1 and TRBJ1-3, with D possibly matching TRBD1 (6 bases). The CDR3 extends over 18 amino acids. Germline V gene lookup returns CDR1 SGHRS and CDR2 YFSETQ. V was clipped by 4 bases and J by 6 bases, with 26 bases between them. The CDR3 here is CASSPVSLRDITLNTIYF. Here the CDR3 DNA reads TGCGCCAGCAGCCCCGTAAGCCTCCGGGACATCACCCTAAACACCATATATTTT.

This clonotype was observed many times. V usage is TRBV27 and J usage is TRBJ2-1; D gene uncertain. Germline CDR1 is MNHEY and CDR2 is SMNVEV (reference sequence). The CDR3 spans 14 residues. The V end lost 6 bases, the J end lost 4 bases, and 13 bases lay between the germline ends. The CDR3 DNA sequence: TGTGCCAGCAGGCCTGTGGATCTTTACAATGAGCAGTTCTTC. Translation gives CASRPVDLYNEQFF.

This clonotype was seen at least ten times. CDR3 coding DNA: TGCAGCGTCGCAGTCAAGCGGGGGACGGGGACTGAAGCTTTCTTT. This codes for CSVAVKRGTGTEAFF. The V and J genes are TRBV29-1 and TRBJ1-1; a possible D gene is TRBD1 (5 bases). The V end lost 6 bases, the J end lost 5 bases, and 22 bases lay between the germline ends. The CDR3 totals 15 residues. The germline V gene encodes CDR1 SQVTM and CDR2 ANQGSEA. Together with reference TRBV29-1 and TRBJ1-1, the CDR3 gives the full variable domain: SAVISQKPSRDICQRGTSLTIQCQVDSQVTMMFWYRQQPGQSLTLIATANQGSEATYESGFVIDKFPISRPNLTFSTLTVSNMSPEDSSIYLCSVAVKRGTGTEAFFGQGTRLTVV.

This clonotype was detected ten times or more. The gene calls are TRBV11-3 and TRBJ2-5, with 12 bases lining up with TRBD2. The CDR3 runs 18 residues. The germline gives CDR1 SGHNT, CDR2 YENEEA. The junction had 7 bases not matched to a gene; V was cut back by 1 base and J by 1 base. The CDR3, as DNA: TGTGCCAGCAGCTTAGCTTTCCTGACTAGCGGGGGCCAAGAGACCCAGTACTTC. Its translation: CASSLAFLTSGGQETQYF.

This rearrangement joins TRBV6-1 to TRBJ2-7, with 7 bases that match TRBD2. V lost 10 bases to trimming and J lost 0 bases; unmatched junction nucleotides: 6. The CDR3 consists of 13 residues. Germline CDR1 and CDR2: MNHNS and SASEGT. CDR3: CAILSGTSYEQYF. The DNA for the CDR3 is TGTGCCATCTTGAGCGGGACCTCCTACGAGCAGTACTTC.

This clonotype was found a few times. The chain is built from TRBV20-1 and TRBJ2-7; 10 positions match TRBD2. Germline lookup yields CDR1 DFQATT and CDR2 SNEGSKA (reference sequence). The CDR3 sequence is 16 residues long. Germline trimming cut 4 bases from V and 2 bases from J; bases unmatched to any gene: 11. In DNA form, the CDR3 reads TGCAGTGCTATAGCGGGAGGTTCCCCCTCCACCTACGAGCAGTACTTC. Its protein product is CSAIAGGSPSTYEQYF.

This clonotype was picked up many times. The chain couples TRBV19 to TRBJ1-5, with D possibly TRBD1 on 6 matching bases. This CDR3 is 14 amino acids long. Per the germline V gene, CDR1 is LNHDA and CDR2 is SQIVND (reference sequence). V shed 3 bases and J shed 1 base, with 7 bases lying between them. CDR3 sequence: CASSITGSNQPQHF. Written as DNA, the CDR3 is TGTGCCAGTAGTATCACAGGGAGCAATCAGCCCCAGCATTTT.

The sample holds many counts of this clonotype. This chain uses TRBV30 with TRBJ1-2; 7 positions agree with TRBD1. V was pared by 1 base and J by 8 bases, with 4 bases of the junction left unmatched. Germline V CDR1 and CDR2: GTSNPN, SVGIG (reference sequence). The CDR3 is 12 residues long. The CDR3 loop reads CAWSGNRGGYTF. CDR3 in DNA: TGTGCCTGGAGTGGGAACAGGGGCGGCTACACCTTC.

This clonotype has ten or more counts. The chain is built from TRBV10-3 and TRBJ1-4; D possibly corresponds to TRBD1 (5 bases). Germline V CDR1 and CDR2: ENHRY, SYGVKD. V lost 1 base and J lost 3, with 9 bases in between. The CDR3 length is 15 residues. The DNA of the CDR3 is TGTGCCATCAGTGAGTGGGGGACCTCTAATGAAAAACTGTTTTTT. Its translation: CAISEWGTSNEKLFF.

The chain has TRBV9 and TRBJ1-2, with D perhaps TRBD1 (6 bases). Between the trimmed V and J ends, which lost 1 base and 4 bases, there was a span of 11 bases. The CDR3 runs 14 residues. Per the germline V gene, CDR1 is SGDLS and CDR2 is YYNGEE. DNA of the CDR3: TGTGCCAGCAGCGTACCACAGGGATTCTATGGCTACACCTTC. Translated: CASSVPQGFYGYTF.

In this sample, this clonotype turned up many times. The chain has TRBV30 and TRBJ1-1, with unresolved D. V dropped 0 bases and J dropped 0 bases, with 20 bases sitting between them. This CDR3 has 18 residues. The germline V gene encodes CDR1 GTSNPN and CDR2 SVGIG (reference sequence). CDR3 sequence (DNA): TGTGCCTGGAGTGTGAGTCTTTCATTATCACAGTTGAACACTGAAGCTTTCTTT. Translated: CAWSVSLSLSQLNTEAFF.

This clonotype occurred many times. CDR3 in amino acids: CATTGFPVNGYTF. The CDR3 nucleotides read TGTGCCACCACAGGGTTCCCGGTGAATGGCTACACCTTC. The chain uses TRBV27 and TRBJ1-2; weak D call: TRBD1 (6 bases). From germline, CDR1 is MNHEY and CDR2 SMNVEV (reference sequence). The CDR3 is 13 amino acids. V lost 10 bases and J lost 6, with 18 bases in between.

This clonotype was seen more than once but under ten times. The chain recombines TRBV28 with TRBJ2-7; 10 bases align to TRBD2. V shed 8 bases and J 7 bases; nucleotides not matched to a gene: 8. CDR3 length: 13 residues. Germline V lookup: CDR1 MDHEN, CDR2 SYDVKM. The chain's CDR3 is CASEREGGWEQYF. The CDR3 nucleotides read TGTGCCAGCGAGCGGGAGGGAGGCTGGGAGCAGTACTTC.

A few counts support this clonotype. CDR3 sequence reads: CASSLLGTENTGELFF. DNA of the CDR3: TGCGCCAGCAGTTTGTTGGGGACGGAGAACACCGGGGAGCTGTTTTTT. This chain links TRBV5-1 with TRBJ2-2; D possibly uses TRBD1 or TRBD2 (5 bases each). This CDR3 comprises 16 residues. In germline, CDR1 is SGHRS, CDR2 YFSETQ. V lost 5 bases, J lost 1 base, and 15 bases lay in between.

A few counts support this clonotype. This chain's CDR3 is CASSLWAGELLAYEQYF. As DNA, the CDR3 is TGTGCCAGCAGTTTATGGGCGGGAGAATTATTGGCCTACGAGCAGTACTTC. The chain has TRBV27 and TRBJ2-7; 7 bases agree with TRBD2. CDR1 MNHEY and CDR2 SMNVEV come from the germline V gene (reference sequence). Losses at the gene ends were 1 base for V and 2 bases for J; bases not matched to a gene: 11. This CDR3 comprises 17 residues.

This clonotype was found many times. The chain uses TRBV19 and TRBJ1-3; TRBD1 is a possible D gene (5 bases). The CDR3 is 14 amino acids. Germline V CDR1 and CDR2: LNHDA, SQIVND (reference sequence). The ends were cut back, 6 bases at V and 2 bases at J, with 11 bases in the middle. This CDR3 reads CASRPSGTGNTIYF. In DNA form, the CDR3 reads TGTGCCAGTAGACCCTCAGGGACTGGAAACACCATATATTTT.

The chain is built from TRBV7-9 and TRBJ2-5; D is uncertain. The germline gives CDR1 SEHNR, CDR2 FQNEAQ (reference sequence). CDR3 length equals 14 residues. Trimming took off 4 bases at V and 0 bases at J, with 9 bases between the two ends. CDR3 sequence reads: CASSWRTDQETQYF. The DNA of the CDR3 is TGTGCCAGCAGCTGGCGGACGGACCAAGAGACCCAGTACTTC.